The 5 T cell receptor beta chains presented below share a single source sample, sequenced in a study of blood T cell repertoires in COVID-19. Repertoires were generated with immunoSEQ multiplex PCR, while TCRdb's copy carries only in-frame clones and drops some. In the table there are about 280,000 clones, 88% of which are singletons. Sequenced material: peripheral blood. Every receptor here comes from a man between 18 and 29 years old with active or convalescent COVID-19.

This clone came up many times. CDR3 sequence: CASNRVTGELFF. The CDR3 DNA is TGTGCCAGCAACAGGGTCACCGGGGAGCTGTTTTTT. The rearrangement uses TRBV2 and TRBJ2-2; the D gene is possibly TRBD1 (6 bases). The CDR3 consists of 12 residues. The V gene's germline CDR1 is SNHLY and CDR2 FYNNEI. Trimming removed 7 bases from V and 4 bases from J, with 7 bases in between.

This clone has a single count. The chain links TRBV27 to TRBJ1-5; D is uncertain. V shed 5 bases and J shed 6 bases, with 14 bases lying between them. Germline V gene sequence: CDR1 MNHEY, CDR2 SMNVEV (reference sequence). The CDR3 length is 14 residues. In nucleotides, the CDR3 is TGTGCCAGCAGTACCTTCGGTGGTGGTCAGCCCCAGCATTTT. Translated: CASSTFGGGQPQHF.

The rearrangement joins TRBV5-1 to TRBJ1-4, with unresolved D. Germline V gene data show CDR1 as SGHRS and CDR2 as YFSETQ. The CDR3 has 14 residues. V was cut by 0 bases and J by 4 bases, with 7 bases left in between. CDR3: CASSLDRHNEKLFF. In DNA form, the CDR3 reads TGCGCCAGCAGCTTGGACAGACATAATGAAAAACTGTTTTTT.

This clone appeared a few times. The rearrangement joins TRBV7-9 to TRBJ2-7, with TRBD2 as a possible D gene (5 bases). CDR1 SEHNR and CDR2 FQNEAQ come from the germline V gene (reference sequence). V lost 5 bases to trimming and J lost 4 bases, with 18 bases between them. The CDR3 extends over 15 amino acids. The CDR3 DNA reads TGTGCCAGCAGCCTTACGACCCCCGGGAAGTACGAGCAGTACTTC. It encodes CASSLTTPGKYEQYF.

The V call is TRBV19, the J call TRBJ2-3; a weak D match, TRBD2 (6 bases). The germline V and J ends were trimmed by 3 bases and 3 bases, with 16 bases remaining between them. The CDR3 extends over 16 amino acids. From germline, CDR1 is LNHDA and CDR2 SQIVND (reference sequence). The CDR3 reads CASSMSASELTDTQYF. CDR3 in DNA: TGTGCCAGTAGTATGTCGGCTAGCGAGTTGACAGATACGCAGTATTTT.